The clone carrying this T cell receptor (beta chain) was counted once. No antigen is known for it. The data derive from a study of shared clonotypes between healthy human individuals. Study-wide findings and caveats: Across a few donors, naive CD4 shared around 5.1%, naive CD8 around 3.5%, memory CD4 more than 2%, memory CD8 0.4%. Lower generation probabilities were found for non-shared clonotypes than for those shared by all four donors.

TCRdb's table, derived via immunoSEQ multiplex PCR, lists solely in-frame clones and lacks some. The table includes about 960,000 clones, 76% detected once. Division of CD4+ cells produced a CD45RA+ naive subset and a CD45RA-negative memory subset. The receptor was derived from a man aged 18-30 years in good health. Input material: memory CD4+ T cells sorted from blood. The sample's subset: CD45RA-negative fraction.

CDR3 nucleotides: TGTGCCAGCAGCCAATCAGGGGTCCATGAGCAGTTCTTC. Encoded protein: CASSQSGVHEQFF. This rearrangement joins TRBV14 to TRBJ2-1; possible D gene TRBD1, 6 bases. The CDR3 has 13 amino acids. Germline V lookup: CDR1 SGHDN, CDR2 FVKESK. V gave up 2 bases and J gave up 8 bases, with 10 bases separating them.